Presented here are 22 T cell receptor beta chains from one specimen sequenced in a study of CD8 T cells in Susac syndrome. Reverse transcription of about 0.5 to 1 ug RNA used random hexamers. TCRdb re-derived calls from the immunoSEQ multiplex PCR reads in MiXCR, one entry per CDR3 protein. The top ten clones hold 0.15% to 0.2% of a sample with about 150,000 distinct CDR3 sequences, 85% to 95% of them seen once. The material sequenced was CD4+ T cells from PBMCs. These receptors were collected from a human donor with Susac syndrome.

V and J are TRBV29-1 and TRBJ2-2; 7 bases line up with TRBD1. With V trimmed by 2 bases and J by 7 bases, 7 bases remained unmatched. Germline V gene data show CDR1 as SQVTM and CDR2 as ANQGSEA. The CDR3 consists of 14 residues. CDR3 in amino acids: CSVELRGPGGELFF. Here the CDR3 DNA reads TGCAGCGTTGAATTGAGGGGGCCCGGCGGGGAGCTGTTTTTT.

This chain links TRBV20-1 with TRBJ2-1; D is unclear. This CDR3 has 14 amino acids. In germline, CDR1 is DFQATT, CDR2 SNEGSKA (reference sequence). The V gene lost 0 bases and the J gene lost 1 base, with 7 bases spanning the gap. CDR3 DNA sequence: TGCAGTGCTAGAGATGGGCAGTCCTACAATGAGCAGTTCTTC. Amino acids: CSARDGQSYNEQFF.

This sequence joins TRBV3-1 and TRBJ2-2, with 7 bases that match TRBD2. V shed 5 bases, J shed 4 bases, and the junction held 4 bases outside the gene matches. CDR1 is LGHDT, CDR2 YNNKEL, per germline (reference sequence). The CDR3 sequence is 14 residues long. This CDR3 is CASSAREVTGELFF. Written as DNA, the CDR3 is TGTGCCAGCAGCGCCCGGGAGGTCACCGGGGAGCTGTTTTTT.

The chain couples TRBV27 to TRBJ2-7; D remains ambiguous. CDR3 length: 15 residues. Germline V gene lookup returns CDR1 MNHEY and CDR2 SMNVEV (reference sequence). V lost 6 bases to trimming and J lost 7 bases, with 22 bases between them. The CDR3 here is CASRSESGWTQEQYF. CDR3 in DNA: TGTGCCAGCAGATCCGAGTCTGGGTGGACGCAAGAGCAGTACTTC.

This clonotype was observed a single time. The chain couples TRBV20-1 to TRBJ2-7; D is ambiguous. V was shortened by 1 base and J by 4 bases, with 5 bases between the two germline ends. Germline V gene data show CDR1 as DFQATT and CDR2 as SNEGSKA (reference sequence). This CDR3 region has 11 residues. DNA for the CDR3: TGCAGTGCTAGAGGAGAATACGAGCAGTACTTC. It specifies CSARGEYEQYF.

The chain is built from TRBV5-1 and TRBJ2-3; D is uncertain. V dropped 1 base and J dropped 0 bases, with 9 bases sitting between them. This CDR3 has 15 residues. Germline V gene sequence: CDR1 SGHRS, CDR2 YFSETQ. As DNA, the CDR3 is TGCGCCAGCAGCTTGTCCACTCCTAGCACAGATACGCAGTATTTT. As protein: CASSLSTPSTDTQYF.

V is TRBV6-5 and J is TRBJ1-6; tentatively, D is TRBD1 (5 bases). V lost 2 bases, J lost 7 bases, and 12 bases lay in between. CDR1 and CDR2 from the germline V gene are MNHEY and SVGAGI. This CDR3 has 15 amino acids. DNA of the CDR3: TGTGCCAGCAGTTACGCCCAGGGTATCAATTCACCCCTCCACTTT. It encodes CASSYAQGINSPLHF.

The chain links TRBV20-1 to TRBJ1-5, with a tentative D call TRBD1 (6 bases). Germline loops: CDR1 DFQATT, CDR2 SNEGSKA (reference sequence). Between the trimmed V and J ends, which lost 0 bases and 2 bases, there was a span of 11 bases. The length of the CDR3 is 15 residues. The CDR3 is CSARDQGQRNQPQHF. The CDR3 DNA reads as TGCAGTGCTAGAGATCAGGGGCAACGCAATCAGCCCCAGCATTTT.

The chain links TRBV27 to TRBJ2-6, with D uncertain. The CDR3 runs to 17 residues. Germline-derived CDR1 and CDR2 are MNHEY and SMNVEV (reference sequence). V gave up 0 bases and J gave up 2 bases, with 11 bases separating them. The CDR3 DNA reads TGTGCCAGCAGTTTATCGAAATTGGTCACTGGGGCCAACGTCCTGACTTTC. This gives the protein CASSLSKLVTGANVLTF. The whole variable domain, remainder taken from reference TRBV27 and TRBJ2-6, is EAQVTQNPRYLITVTGKKLTVTCSQNMNHEYMSWYRQDPGLGLRQIYYSMNVEVTDKGDVPEGYKVSRKEKRNFPLILESPSPNQTSLYFCASSLSKLVTGANVLTFGAGSRLTVL.

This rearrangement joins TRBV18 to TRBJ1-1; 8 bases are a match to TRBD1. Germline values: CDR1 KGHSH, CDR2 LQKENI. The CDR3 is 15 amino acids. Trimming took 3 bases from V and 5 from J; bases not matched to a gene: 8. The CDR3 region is CASSPSTQGATEAFF. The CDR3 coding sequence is TGTGCCAGCTCACCTTCAACCCAGGGGGCTACTGAAGCTTTCTTT.

The CDR3 sequence is CASRGQGINIQYF. For the CDR3, the DNA is TGTGCCAGCAGAGGACAGGGGATAAACATTCAGTACTTC. This chain links TRBV12-3 or TRBV12-4 with TRBJ2-4; 9 bases match TRBD1. The CDR3 extends over 13 amino acids. V was pared by 6 bases and J by 6 bases, with 3 bases of the junction left unmatched.

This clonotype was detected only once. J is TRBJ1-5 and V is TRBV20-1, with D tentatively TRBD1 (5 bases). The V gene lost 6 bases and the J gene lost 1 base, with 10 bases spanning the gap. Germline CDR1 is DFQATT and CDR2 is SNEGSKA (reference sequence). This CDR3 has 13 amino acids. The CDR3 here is CSASRDSNQPQHF. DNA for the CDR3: TGCAGTGCCAGCCGGGACAGCAATCAGCCCCAGCATTTT.

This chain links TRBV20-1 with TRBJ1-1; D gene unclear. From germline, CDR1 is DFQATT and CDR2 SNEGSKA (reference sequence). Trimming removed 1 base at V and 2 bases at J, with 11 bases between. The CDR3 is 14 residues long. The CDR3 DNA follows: TGCAGTGCTAGAGTGGGATCCCCTAACACTGAAGCTTTCTTT. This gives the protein CSARVGSPNTEAFF.

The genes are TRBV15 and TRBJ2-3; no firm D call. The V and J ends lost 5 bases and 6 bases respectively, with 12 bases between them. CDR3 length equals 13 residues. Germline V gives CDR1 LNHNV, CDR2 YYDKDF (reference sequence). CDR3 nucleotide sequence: TGTGCCACCAGCCGCCCTCTTTCGGATACGCAGTATTTT. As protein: CATSRPLSDTQYF. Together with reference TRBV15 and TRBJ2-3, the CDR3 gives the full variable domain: DAMVIQNPRYQVTQFGKPVTLSCSQTLNHNVMYWYQQKSSQAPKLLFHYYDKDFNNEADTPDNFQSRRPNTSFCFLDIRSPGLGDTAMYLCATSRPLSDTQYFGPGTRLTVL.

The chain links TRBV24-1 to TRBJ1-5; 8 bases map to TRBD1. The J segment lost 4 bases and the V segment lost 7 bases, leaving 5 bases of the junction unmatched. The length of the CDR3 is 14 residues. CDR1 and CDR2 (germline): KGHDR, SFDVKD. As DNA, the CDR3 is TGTGCCACCAGGGACAGGGTCTTTAATCAGCCCCAGCATTTT. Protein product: CATRDRVFNQPQHF.

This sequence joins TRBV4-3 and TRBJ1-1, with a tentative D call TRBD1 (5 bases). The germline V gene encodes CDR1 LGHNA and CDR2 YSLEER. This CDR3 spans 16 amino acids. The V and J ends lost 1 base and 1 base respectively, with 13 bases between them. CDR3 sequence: CASSQVGRVGNTEAFF. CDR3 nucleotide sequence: TGCGCCAGCAGCCAAGTAGGCAGGGTGGGGAACACTGAAGCTTTCTTT.

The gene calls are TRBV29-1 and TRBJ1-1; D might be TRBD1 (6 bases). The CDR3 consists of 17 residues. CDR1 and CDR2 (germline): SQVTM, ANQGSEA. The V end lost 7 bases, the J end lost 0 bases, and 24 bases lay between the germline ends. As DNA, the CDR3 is TGCAGCGAAGGGCCGGGACACCAGGCAAGGATGAACACTGAAGCTTTCTTT. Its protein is CSEGPGHQARMNTEAFF. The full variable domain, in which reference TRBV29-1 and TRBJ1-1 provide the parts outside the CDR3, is SAVISQKPSRDICQRGTSLTIQCQVDSQVTMMFWYRQQPGQSLTLIATANQGSEATYESGFVIDKFPISRPNLTFSTLTVSNMSPEDSSIYLCSEGPGHQARMNTEAFFGQGTRLTVV.

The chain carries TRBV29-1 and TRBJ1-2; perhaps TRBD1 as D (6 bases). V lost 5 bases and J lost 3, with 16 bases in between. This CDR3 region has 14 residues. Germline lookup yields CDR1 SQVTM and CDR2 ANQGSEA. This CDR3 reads CSVSQGSLDYGYTF. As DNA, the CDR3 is TGCAGCGTTTCACAGGGTAGTTTGGACTATGGCTACACCTTC.

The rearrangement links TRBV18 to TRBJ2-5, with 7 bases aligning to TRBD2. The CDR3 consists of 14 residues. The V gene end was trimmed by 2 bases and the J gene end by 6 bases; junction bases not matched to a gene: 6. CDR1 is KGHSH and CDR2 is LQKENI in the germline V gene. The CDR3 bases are TGTGCCAGCTCACCAGGGAGGGACGGACAGACCCAGTACTTC. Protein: CASSPGRDGQTQYF.

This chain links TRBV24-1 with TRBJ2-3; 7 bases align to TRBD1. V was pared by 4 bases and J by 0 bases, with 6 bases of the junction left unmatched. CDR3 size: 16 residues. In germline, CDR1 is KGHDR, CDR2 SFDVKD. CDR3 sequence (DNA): TGTGCCACCAGTGAGACCGGGACAGAGAGCACAGATACGCAGTATTTT. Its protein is CATSETGTESTDTQYF.

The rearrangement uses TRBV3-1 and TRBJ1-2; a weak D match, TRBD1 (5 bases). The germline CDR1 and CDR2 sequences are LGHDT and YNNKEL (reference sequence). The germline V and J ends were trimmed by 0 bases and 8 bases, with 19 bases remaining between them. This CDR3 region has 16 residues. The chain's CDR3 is CASSQDPGRPQGGYTF. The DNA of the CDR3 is TGTGCCAGCAGCCAAGATCCAGGGAGGCCTCAAGGCGGCTACACCTTC.

The chain's CDR3 is CASRASMANIEPQHF. In DNA, the CDR3 is TGTGCCAGCAGAGCTTCAATGGCGAACATTGAGCCCCAGCATTTT. V gene TRBV12-3 or TRBV12-4 combines with J gene TRBJ1-5; D unresolved. Trimming shortened V by 6 bases and J by 8 bases, and 20 bases separated the two germline ends. The CDR3 sequence is 15 residues long.